The 14 T cell receptor beta chains below all came from one sample that was sequenced in a study of T cells in Graves' hyperthyroidism and ophthalmopathy. Amplified TCR beta CDR3 regions came from RNA transcripts. The TCR CDR3 first-round RT-PCR relied on the HTBI primer set. TCRdb ran MiXCR on the multiplex PCR reads and lists one entry per CDR3 protein. This table holds about 610,000 distinct CDR3 sequences, 40% to 55% found once. The source material was peripheral blood or thyroid tissue (not recorded which). These receptors came from a woman aged 18-29 years with Graves' hyperthyroidism.

With respect to this clonotype: The CDR3 end shows no conserved phenylalanine or tryptophan, and so a read error is likely. CDR3 residues: CAISESGGKTYEQYL. CDR3 DNA: TGTGCCATCAGTGAGTCTGGCGGGAAGACCTACGAGCAGTACCTC. The J gene is TRBJ2-7, the V gene TRBV10-3; D possibly corresponds to TRBD2 (6 bases). Germline V CDR1 and CDR2: ENHRY, SYGVKD. This CDR3 has 15 amino acids. Trimming shortened V by 0 bases and J by 2 bases, and 11 bases separated the two germline ends.

This clonotype came up many times. V usage is TRBV15 and J usage is TRBJ1-4, with no clear D. V lost 0 bases and J 7 bases, leaving 9 bases between the germline ends. This CDR3 is built from 14 residues. Germline values: CDR1 LNHNV, CDR2 YYDKDF (reference sequence). The CDR3 nucleotides are TGTGCCACCAGCAGAGACTTACAAGGTGAAAAACTGTTTTTT. It yields the protein CATSRDLQGEKLFF.

This clonotype was seen repeatedly, ten times or more. The chain joins TRBV19 to TRBJ1-3, with D possibly matching TRBD1 (6 bases). The V gene's germline CDR1 is LNHDA and CDR2 SQIVND (reference sequence). This CDR3 region has 16 residues. Trimming took 3 bases from V and 0 from J, leaving 12 bases between them. Here the CDR3 reads CASSIWDTVSGNTIYF. In nucleotides, the CDR3 is TGTGCCAGTAGTATTTGGGACACCGTCTCTGGAAACACCATATATTTT.

This clonotype was seen repeatedly, ten times or more. This chain links TRBV4-1 with TRBJ2-5; TRBD1 might be the D (6 bases). V lost 4 bases, J lost 4 bases, and 16 bases lay in between. CDR3 size: 15 residues. From germline, CDR1 is MGHRA and CDR2 YSYEKL. In DNA, the CDR3 is TGCGCCAGCAGCCGCCAACAGGGAAATATAGAGACCCAGTACTTC. It encodes CASSRQQGNIETQYF.

This clonotype was observed once. V is TRBV5-1 and J is TRBJ2-7; perhaps D is TRBD1 or TRBD2 (5 bases each). The V gene lost 3 bases and the J gene lost 6 bases, with 10 bases spanning the gap. The CDR3 runs 12 residues. In germline, CDR1 is SGHRS, CDR2 YFSETQ. The CDR3 loop is CASSWGRTEQYF. The CDR3 region has the DNA TGCGCCAGCAGCTGGGGACGGACCGAGCAGTACTTC.

This clonotype was picked up many times. This chain connects TRBV19 to TRBJ2-2; TRBD1 matches 8 bases. Germline V lookup: CDR1 LNHDA, CDR2 SQIVND (reference sequence). V lost 5 bases and J lost 5; bases outside the gene matches: 4. This CDR3 comprises 14 residues. CDR3 in DNA: TGTGCCAGTAGTTACAGGGGGTGGACCGGGGAGCTGTTTTTT. Amino acids: CASSYRGWTGELFF.

This clonotype was detected a few times. CDR3: CASSRRRDLYGYTF. As DNA, the CDR3 is TGTGCCAGCAGCCGAAGACGGGATCTCTATGGCTACACCTTC. The chain carries TRBV3-1 and TRBJ1-2; D unclear. Trimming took 4 bases from V and 4 from J, leaving 13 bases between them. Germline V CDR1 and CDR2: LGHDT, YNNKEL (reference sequence). The CDR3 covers 14 residues.

The chain recombines TRBV24-1 with TRBJ1-5; 10 bases line up with TRBD1. Germline assignment: CDR1 KGHDR and CDR2 SFDVKD. V was clipped by 4 bases and J by 6 bases; unmatched bases: 11. The CDR3 is made up of 17 amino acids. DNA for the CDR3: TGTGCCACCAGTGACGATACGGGACAGGGGTACGCTCAGCCCCAGCATTTT. This sequence encodes CATSDDTGQGYAQPQHF.

This chain connects TRBV15 to TRBJ2-2; D gene unclear. This CDR3 contains 13 residues. V lost 0 bases, J lost 7 bases, and 6 bases lay in between. Per the germline V gene, CDR1 is LNHNV and CDR2 is YYDKDF (reference sequence). CDR3 coding DNA: TGTGCCACCAGCAGAGATGCTAGCGGGGAGCTGTTTTTT. This translates into CATSRDASGELFF.

There are many counts of this clonotype. The V call is TRBV29-1, the J call TRBJ2-7, with 10 bases identical to TRBD1. After removal of 4 bases from V and 3 bases from J, the junction contained 3 bases not matched to a gene. This CDR3 is 13 amino acids long. Germline CDR1 is SQVTM and CDR2 is ANQGSEA. CDR3 sequence reads: CSVAGTGDYEQYF. The CDR3 nucleotides read TGCAGCGTTGCCGGGACAGGGGACTACGAGCAGTACTTC.

This clonotype was observed at least ten times. This chain uses TRBV18 with TRBJ1-6, with D possibly matching TRBD1 (5 bases). The V gene's germline CDR1 is KGHSH and CDR2 LQKENI. This CDR3 has 14 residues. Trimming removed 3 bases from V and 6 bases from J, with 9 bases in between. This CDR3 is CASSPARVNSPLHF. The CDR3 nucleotides are TGTGCCAGCTCACCTGCCAGGGTTAATTCACCCCTCCACTTT.

This clonotype has a count of ten or more. The chain carries TRBV12-3 or TRBV12-4 and TRBJ1-5, with unresolved D. Deletions cut 5 bases from V and 1 base from J, with 15 bases between. This CDR3 has 16 amino acids. The CDR3 loop is CASSPSRAGSNQPQHF. The CDR3 DNA is TGTGCCAGCAGTCCCAGCCGGGCCGGGAGCAATCAGCCCCAGCATTTT.

The rearrangement links TRBV7-9 to TRBJ2-1; either TRBD1 or TRBD2 may supply D (6 bases each). This CDR3 is built from 15 residues. Germline CDR1 is SEHNR and CDR2 is FQNEAQ (reference sequence). V was cut by 5 bases and J by 8 bases, with 19 bases left in between. CDR3 bases: TGTGCCAGCAGCGAGCTAGCAGGGGACTTCTATGAGCAGTTCTTC. Translated: CASSELAGDFYEQFF.

This clonotype was observed a few times. V usage is TRBV18 and J usage is TRBJ1-2; 8 bases agree with TRBD1. The germline CDR1 and CDR2 sequences are KGHSH and LQKENI. This CDR3 is built from 15 residues. J was trimmed by 4 bases and V by 3 bases; bases with no gene match: 7. CDR3 loop: CASSPWDRRIYGYTF. CDR3 DNA sequence: TGTGCCAGCTCACCCTGGGACAGGAGAATCTATGGCTACACCTTC.